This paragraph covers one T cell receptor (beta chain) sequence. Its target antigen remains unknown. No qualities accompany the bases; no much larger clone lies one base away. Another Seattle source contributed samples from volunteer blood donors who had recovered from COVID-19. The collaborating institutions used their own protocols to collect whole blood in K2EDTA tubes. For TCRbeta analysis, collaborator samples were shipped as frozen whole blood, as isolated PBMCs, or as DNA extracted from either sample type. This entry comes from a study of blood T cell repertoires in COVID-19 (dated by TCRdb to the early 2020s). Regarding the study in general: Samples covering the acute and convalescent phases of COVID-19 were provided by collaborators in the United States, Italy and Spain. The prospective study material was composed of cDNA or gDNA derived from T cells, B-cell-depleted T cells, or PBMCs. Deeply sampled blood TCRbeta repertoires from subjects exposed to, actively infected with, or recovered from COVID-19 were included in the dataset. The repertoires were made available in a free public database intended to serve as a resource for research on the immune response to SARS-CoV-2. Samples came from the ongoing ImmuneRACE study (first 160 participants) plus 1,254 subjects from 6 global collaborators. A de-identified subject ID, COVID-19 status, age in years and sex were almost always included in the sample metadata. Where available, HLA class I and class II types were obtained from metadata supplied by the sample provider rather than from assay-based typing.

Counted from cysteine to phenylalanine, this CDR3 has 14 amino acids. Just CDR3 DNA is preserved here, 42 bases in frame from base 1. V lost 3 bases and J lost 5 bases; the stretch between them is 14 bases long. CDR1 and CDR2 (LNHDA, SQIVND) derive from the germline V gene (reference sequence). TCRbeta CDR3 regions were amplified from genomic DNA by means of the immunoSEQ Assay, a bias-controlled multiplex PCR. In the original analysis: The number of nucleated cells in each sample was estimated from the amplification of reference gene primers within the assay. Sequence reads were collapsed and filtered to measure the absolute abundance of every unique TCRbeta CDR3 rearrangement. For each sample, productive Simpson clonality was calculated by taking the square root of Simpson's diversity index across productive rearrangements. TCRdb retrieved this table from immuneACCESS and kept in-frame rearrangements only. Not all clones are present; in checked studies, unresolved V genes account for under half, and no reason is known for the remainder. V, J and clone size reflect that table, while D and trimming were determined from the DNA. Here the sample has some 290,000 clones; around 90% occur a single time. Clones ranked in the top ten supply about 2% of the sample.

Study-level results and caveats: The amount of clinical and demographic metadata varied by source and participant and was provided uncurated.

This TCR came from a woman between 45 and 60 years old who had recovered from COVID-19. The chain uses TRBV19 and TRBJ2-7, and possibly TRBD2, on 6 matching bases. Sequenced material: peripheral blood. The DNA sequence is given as TGTGCCAGTAGTATGGAGGGCCCGTGGGACGAGCAGTACTTC. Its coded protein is CASSMEGPWDEQYF.